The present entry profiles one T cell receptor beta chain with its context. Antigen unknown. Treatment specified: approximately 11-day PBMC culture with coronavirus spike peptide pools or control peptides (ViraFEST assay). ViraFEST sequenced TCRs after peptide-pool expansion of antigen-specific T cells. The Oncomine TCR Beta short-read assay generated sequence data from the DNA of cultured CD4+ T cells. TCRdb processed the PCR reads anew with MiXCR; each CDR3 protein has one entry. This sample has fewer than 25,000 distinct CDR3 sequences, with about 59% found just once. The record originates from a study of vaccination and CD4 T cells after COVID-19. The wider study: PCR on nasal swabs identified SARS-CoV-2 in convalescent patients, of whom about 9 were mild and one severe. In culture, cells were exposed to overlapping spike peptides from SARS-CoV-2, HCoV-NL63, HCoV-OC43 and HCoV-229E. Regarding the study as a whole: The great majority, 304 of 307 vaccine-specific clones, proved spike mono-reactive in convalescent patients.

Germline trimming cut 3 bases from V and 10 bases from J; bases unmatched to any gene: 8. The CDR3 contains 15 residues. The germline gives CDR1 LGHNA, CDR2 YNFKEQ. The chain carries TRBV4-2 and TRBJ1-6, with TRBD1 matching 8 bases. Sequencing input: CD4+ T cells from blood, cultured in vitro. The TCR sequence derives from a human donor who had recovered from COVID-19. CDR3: CASSHPTGGGSPLHF. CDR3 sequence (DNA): TGTGCCAGCAGCCACCCCACAGGGGGTGGATCACCCCTCCACTTT.